This T cell receptor beta chain derives from a study of blood T cell repertoires in COVID-19. Study-level information: T cells, B-cell-depleted T cells, or PBMCs provided the cDNA or gDNA that served as material.

The V end lost 5 bases, the J end lost 10 bases, and 14 bases lay between the germline ends. The CDR3 has 12 residues. In germline, CDR1 is SGHAT, CDR2 FQNNGV. Assignment of participants to cohorts was predicated upon participant-reported clinical history. Cohort 3 recovery required two negative PCRs, clearance, or symptom resolution. Study processing details: Researchers report that nucleated cell counts were estimated from reference gene primer amplification. Repertoires were generated with immunoSEQ multiplex PCR, while TCRdb's copy carries only in-frame clones and drops some. V, J and clone size are those of that table, while D and trimming were read from the DNA. Of just over 300,000 clones listed, 70% to 90% are singletons.

The chain has TRBV11-2 and TRBJ1-1; D remains unclear. Sequences were obtained from PBMCs or T cells enriched from blood (not recorded which). The source of this sequence is a man aged 25 to 45 who had recovered from COVID-19. Here the CDR3 reads CASSPSRVGAFF. The CDR3 DNA sequence: TGTGCCAGCAGCCCGTCGAGGGTCGGAGCTTTCTTT. Looking up the rest from reference TRBV11-2 and TRBJ1-1 gives the full variable domain: EAGVAQSPRYKIIEKRQSVAFWCNPISGHATLYWYQQILGQGPKLLIQFQNNGVVDDSQLPKDRFSAERLKGVDSTLKIQPAKLEDSAVYLCASSPSRVGAFFGQGTRLTVV.